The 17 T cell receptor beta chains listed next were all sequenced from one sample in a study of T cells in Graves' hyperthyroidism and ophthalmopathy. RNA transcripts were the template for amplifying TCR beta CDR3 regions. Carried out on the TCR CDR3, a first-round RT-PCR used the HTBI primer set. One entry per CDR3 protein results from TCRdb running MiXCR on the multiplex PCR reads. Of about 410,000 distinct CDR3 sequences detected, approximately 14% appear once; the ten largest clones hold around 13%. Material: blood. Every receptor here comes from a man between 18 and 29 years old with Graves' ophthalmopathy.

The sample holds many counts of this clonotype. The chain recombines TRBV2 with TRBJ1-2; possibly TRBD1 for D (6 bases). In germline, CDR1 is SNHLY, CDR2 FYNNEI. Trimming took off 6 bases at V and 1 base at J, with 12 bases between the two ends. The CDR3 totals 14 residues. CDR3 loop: CASSLRTVNYGYTF. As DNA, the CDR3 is TGTGCCAGCAGCCTCCGGACAGTTAACTATGGCTACACCTTC.

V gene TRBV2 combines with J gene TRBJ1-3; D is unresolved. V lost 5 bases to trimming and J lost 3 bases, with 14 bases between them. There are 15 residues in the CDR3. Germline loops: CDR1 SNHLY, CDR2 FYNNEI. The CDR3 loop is CASSPLGSFGNTIYF. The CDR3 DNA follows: TGTGCCAGCAGTCCCCTGGGCAGCTTTGGAAACACCATATATTTT. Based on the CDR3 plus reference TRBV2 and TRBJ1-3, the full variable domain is EPEVTQTPSHQVTQMGQEVILRCVPISNHLYFYWYRQILGQKVEFLVSFYNNEISEKSEIFDDQFSVERPDGSNFTLKIRSTKLEDSAMYFCASSPLGSFGNTIYFGEGSWLTVV.

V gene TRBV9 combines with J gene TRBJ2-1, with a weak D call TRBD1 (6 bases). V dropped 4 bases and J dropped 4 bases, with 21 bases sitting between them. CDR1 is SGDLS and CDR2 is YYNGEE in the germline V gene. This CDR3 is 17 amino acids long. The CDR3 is CASSPTGPPRSYNEQFF. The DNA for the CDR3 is TGTGCCAGCAGCCCTACAGGGCCTCCGCGCTCTTACAATGAGCAGTTCTTC.

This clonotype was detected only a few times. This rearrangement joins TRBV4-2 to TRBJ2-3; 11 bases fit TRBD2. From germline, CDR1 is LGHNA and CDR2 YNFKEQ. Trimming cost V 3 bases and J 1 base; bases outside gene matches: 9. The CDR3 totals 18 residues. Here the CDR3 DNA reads TGTGCCAGCAGCCATACTAGCGGGGGCCCTGCAGGCACAGATACGCAGTATTTT. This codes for CASSHTSGGPAGTDTQYF.

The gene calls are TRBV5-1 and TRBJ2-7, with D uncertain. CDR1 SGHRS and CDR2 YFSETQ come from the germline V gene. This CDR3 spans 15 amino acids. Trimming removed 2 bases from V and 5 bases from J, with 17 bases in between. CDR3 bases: TGCGCCAGCAGCTTAGCTGTACAGCCCTACAACGAGCAGTACTTC. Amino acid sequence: CASSLAVQPYNEQYF.

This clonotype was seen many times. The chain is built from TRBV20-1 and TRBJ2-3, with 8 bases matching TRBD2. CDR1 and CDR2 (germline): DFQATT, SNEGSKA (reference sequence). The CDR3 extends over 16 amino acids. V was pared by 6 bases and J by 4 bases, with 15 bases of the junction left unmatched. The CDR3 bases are TGCAGTGCCAGAAGAGGGAGCGGGAGTGTGGCAGATACGCAGTATTTT. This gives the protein CSARRGSGSVADTQYF.

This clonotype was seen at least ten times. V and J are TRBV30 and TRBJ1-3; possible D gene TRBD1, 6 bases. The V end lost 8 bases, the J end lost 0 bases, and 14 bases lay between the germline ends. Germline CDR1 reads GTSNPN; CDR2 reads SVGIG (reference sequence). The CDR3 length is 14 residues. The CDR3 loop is CAGLWDISGNTIYF. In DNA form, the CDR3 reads TGTGCCGGACTTTGGGACATCTCTGGAAACACCATATATTTT.

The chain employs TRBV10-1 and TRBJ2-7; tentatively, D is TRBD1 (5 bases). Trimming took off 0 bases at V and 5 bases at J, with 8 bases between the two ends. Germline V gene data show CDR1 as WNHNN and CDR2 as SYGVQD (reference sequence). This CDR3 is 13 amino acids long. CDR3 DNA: TGCGCCAGCAGTGAGTCAGGGGCGGACGAGCAGTACTTC. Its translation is CASSESGADEQYF.

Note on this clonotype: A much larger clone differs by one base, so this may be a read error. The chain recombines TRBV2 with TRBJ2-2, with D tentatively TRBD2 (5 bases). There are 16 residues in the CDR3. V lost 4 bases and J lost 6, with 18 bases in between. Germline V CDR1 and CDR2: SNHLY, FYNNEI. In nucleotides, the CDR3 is TGTGCCAGCAGTGGAAATGACGGGGAAATCCCCGGGGAGCTGTTTTTT. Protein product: CASSGNDGEIPGELFF.

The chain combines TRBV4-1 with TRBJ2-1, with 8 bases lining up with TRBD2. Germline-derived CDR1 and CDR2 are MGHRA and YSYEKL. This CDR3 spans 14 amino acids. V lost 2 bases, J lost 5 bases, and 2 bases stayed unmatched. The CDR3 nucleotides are TGCGCCAGCAGCCAACCGGGGGGGGACAATGAGCAGTTCTTC. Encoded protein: CASSQPGGDNEQFF.

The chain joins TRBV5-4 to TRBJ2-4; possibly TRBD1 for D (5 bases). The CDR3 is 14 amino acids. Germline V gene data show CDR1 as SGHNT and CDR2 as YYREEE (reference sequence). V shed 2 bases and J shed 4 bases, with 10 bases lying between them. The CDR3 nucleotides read TGTGCCAGCAGCTTCCGCAGGGAAAAAAACATTCAGTACTTC. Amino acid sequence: CASSFRREKNIQYF. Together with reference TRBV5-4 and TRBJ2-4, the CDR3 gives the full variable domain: ETGVTQSPTHLIKTRGQQVTLRCSSQSGHNTVSWYQQALGQGPQFIFQYYREEENGRGNFPPRFSGLQFPNYSSELNVNALELDDSALYLCASSFRREKNIQYFGAGTRLSVL.

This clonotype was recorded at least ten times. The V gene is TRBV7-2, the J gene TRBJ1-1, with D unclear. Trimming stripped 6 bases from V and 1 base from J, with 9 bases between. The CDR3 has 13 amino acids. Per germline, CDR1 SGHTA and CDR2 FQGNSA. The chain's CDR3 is CASRLWENTEAFF. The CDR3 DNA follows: TGTGCCAGCAGGCTTTGGGAGAACACTGAAGCTTTCTTT.

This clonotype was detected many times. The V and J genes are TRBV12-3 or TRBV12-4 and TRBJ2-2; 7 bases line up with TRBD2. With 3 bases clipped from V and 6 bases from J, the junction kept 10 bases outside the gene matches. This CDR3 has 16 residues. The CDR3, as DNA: TGTGCCAGCAGTTTCAGTGCAGGGAGGGTACCCGGGGAGCTGTTTTTT. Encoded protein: CASSFSAGRVPGELFF.

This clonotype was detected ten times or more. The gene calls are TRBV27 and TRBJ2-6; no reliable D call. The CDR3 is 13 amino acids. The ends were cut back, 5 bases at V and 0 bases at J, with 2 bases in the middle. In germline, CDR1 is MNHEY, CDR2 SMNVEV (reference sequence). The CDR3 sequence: CASSPSGANVLTF. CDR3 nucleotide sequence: TGTGCCAGCAGTCCCTCTGGGGCCAACGTCCTGACTTTC.

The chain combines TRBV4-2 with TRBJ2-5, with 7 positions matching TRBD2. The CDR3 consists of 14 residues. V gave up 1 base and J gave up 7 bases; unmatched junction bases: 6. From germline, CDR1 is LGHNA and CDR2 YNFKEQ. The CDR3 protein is CASSQVVAGVTQYF. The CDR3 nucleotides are TGTGCCAGCAGCCAAGTCGTGGCGGGGGTGACCCAGTACTTC.

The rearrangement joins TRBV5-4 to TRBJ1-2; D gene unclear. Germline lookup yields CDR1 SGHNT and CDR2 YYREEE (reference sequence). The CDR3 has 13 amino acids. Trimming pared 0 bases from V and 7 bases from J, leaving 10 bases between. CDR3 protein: CASSLAGGSGYTF. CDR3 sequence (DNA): TGTGCCAGCAGCTTGGCCGGAGGGAGTGGCTACACCTTC.

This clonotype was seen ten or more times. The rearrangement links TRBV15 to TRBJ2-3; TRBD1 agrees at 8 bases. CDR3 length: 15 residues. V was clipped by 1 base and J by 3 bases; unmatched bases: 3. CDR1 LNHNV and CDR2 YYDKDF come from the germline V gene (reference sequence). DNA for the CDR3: TGTGCCACCAGCAGAGTTGACAGGGGAACAGATACGCAGTATTTT. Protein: CATSRVDRGTDTQYF.